The 23 T cell receptor beta chains presented below share a single source sample, sequenced in a study of T cell changes during pregnancy in multiple sclerosis. Generated by immunoSEQ multiplex PCR, the TCRdb table keeps only in-frame clones and is missing some. The sample has more than 55,000 clones, approximately 94% seen once. This specimen consisted of CD8+ T cells from peripheral blood mononuclear cells, obtained in the third trimester of pregnancy. Receptors were obtained from a female donor with multiple sclerosis, enrolled in a pregnancy study.

Notes on this clone: The identical CDR3 is also encoded by other nucleotide sequences in the sample. This chain links TRBV6-1 with TRBJ2-5, with TRBD2 identical over 12 bases. V shed 2 bases, J shed 2 bases, and the junction held 0 bases outside the gene matches. This CDR3 region has 15 residues. The germline V gene encodes CDR1 MNHNS and CDR2 SASEGT. As DNA, the CDR3 is TGTGCCAGCAGTGAACTAGCGGGAGGGCAAGAGACCCAGTACTTC. Its translation: CASSELAGGQETQYF.

The rearrangement uses TRBV19 and TRBJ2-7; tentatively, D is TRBD2 (6 bases). CDR1 is LNHDA, CDR2 SQIVND, per germline (reference sequence). V shed 3 bases and J shed 4 bases, with 7 bases lying between them. The CDR3 contains 12 residues. The CDR3 DNA is TGTGCCAGTAGTATCGGGGGTTACGAGCAGTACTTC. Translation: CASSIGGYEQYF.

The chain couples TRBV12-5 to TRBJ1-1, with 8 nucleotides matching TRBD1. Germline V gene data show CDR1 as LGHNT and CDR2 as FRNRAP. This CDR3 contains 17 residues. The V gene end was trimmed by 7 bases and the J gene end by 1 base; junction bases not matched to a gene: 14. The CDR3 is CASVSGQGEGRNTEAFF. The CDR3 region has the DNA TGTGCTAGTGTTTCCGGACAGGGAGAAGGTAGGAACACTGAAGCTTTCTTT.

The chain uses TRBV6-1 and TRBJ2-7; TRBD2 matches 15 bases. CDR1 MNHNS and CDR2 SASEGT come from the germline V gene. This CDR3 is 17 amino acids long. The junction had 6 bases not matched to a gene; V was cut back by 4 bases and J by 2 bases. The CDR3 bases are TGTGCCAGCAGTGGGACTAGCGGGAGGGCCCCAGCCTACGAGCAGTACTTC. Its protein product is CASSGTSGRAPAYEQYF.

The chain has TRBV6-5 and TRBJ1-1; possible D gene TRBD1, 5 bases. Trimming removed 1 base at V and 8 bases at J, with 11 bases between. CDR3 size: 13 residues. CDR1 and CDR2 (germline): MNHEY, SVGAGI. The CDR3 bases are TGTGCCAGCAGTTACTTTTCAGGGCAGGAAGCTTTCTTT. This translates into CASSYFSGQEAFF.

The J gene is TRBJ2-7, the V gene TRBV4-1, with TRBD2 matching 7 bases. CDR3 size: 15 residues. Looked up from germline, CDR1 is MGHRA and CDR2 is YSYEKL. V shed 1 base and J 3 bases; nucleotides not matched to a gene: 6. The CDR3 DNA follows: TGCGCCAGCAGCCAAGTGACTAGCCCAGGCTACGAGCAGTACTTC. Protein sequence: CASSQVTSPGYEQYF.

This clone was seen many times. The genes are TRBV5-1 and TRBJ1-4; the match to TRBD1 covers 7 bases. V dropped 0 bases and J dropped 4; count of bases not matched to a gene: 6. CDR1 is SGHRS and CDR2 is YFSETQ in the germline V gene. The CDR3 covers 16 residues. Here the CDR3 reads CASSLAGRGRNEKLFF. The CDR3 region has the DNA TGCGCCAGCAGCTTGGCCGGGAGGGGGCGTAATGAAAAACTGTTTTTT.

The rearrangement links TRBV19 to TRBJ2-7; 9 positions match TRBD1. The junction had 6 bases not matched to a gene; V was cut back by 5 bases and J by 1 base. CDR3 size: 15 residues. The germline gives CDR1 LNHDA, CDR2 SQIVND (reference sequence). The CDR3 region is CASSHDRGGSYEQYF. CDR3 sequence (DNA): TGTGCCAGTAGTCACGACAGGGGGGGATCCTACGAGCAGTACTTC.

The chain joins TRBV12-5 to TRBJ2-7, with no clear D. The CDR3 extends over 13 amino acids. V was clipped by 3 bases and J by 5 bases, with 11 bases between them. Germline-derived CDR1 and CDR2 are LGHNT and FRNRAP. This CDR3 is CASGFAPPNEQYF. CDR3 sequence (DNA): TGTGCTAGTGGTTTTGCCCCTCCTAACGAGCAGTACTTC. The variable domain in full, completed from reference TRBV12-5 and TRBJ2-7, reads DARVTQTPRHKVTEMGQEVTMRCQPILGHNTVFWYRQTMMQGLELLAYFRNRAPLDDSGMPKDRFSAEMPDATLATLKIQPSEPRDSAVYFCASGFAPPNEQYFGPGTRLTVT.

The chain combines TRBV5-1 with TRBJ2-5; D perhaps matches TRBD2 (5 bases). Per germline, CDR1 SGHRS and CDR2 YFSETQ. V was trimmed by 0 bases and J by 5 bases, leaving 11 bases between them. The CDR3 runs 14 residues. The CDR3 spells CASSLVPEAETQYF. CDR3 DNA sequence: TGCGCCAGCAGCTTGGTTCCGGAGGCGGAGACCCAGTACTTC.

J is TRBJ2-7 and V is TRBV7-9; tentative D call: TRBD1 (6 bases). Trimming shortened V by 4 bases and J by 2 bases, and 18 bases separated the two germline ends. Germline V gene lookup returns CDR1 SEHNR and CDR2 FQNEAQ (reference sequence). The CDR3 runs 16 residues. The CDR3 region has the DNA TGTGCCAGCAGCTCAAATACAGGGCCTATACCCTACGAGCAGTACTTC. Its protein product is CASSSNTGPIPYEQYF. The complete variable domain, with remaining parts taken from reference TRBV7-9 and TRBJ2-7, reads DTGVSQNPRHKITKRGQNVTFRCDPISEHNRLYWYRQTLGQGPEFLTYFQNEAQLEKSRLLSDRFSAERPKGSFSTLEIQRTEQGDSAMYLCASSSNTGPIPYEQYFGPGTRLTVT.

This chain links TRBV30 with TRBJ1-1; no definite D call. Trimming removed 2 bases from V and 0 bases from J, with 4 bases in between. CDR3 length: 12 amino acids. Per the germline V gene, CDR1 is GTSNPN and CDR2 is SVGIG (reference sequence). The CDR3 DNA follows: TGTGCCTGGAGTTCAGTGAACACTGAAGCTTTCTTT. Protein product: CAWSSVNTEAFF.

The genes are TRBV4-1 and TRBJ1-1; D uncertain. The CDR3 has 12 amino acids. The germline V gene encodes CDR1 MGHRA and CDR2 YSYEKL. V was pared by 3 bases and J by 3 bases, with 5 bases between. The DNA for the CDR3 is TGCGCCAGCAGCCAGCGGGACACTGAAGCTTTCTTT. It is translated as CASSQRDTEAFF.

The J gene is TRBJ2-2, the V gene TRBV11-2; D is unclear. V was cut by 1 base and J by 9 bases, with 9 bases left in between. Germline CDR1 reads SGHAT; CDR2 reads FQNNGV. This CDR3 region has 13 residues. The CDR3: CASSLVSVRELFF. For the CDR3, the DNA is TGTGCCAGCAGCTTAGTGTCAGTCAGGGAGCTGTTTTTT.

The CDR3 sequence is CSVERDSNTEAFF. In DNA form, the CDR3 reads TGCAGCGTTGAACGGGACAGCAACACTGAAGCTTTCTTT. This chain joins TRBV29-1 and TRBJ1-1; the match to TRBD1 covers 7 bases. Germline trimming cut 2 bases from V and 2 bases from J; bases unmatched to any gene: 2. This CDR3 has 13 residues. CDR1 is SQVTM and CDR2 is ANQGSEA in the germline V gene.

This clone was picked up one time. The V call is TRBV5-6, the J call TRBJ1-3; D uncertain. The V end lost 4 bases, the J end lost 0 bases, and 14 bases lay between the germline ends. Per germline, CDR1 SGHDT and CDR2 YYEEEE. The CDR3 covers 16 residues. The CDR3 reads CASSGVGGLSGNTIYF. The CDR3 nucleotides are TGTGCCAGCAGCGGGGTGGGAGGGCTCTCTGGAAACACCATATATTTT.

This chain uses TRBV27 with TRBJ1-5, with unresolved D. The V end lost 6 bases, the J end lost 4 bases, and 16 bases lay between the germline ends. In germline, CDR1 is MNHEY, CDR2 SMNVEV (reference sequence). This CDR3 is 15 amino acids long. In nucleotides, the CDR3 is TGTGCCAGCAGCCACTCTCCGACGGGGAATCAGCCCCAGCATTTT. Translation gives CASSHSPTGNQPQHF.

This clone was counted at least ten times. This rearrangement joins TRBV5-5 to TRBJ1-1; a weak D match, TRBD1 (6 bases). Germline CDR1 reads SGHKS; CDR2 reads YYEKEE (reference sequence). This CDR3 comprises 12 residues. Trimming left V 5 bases short and J 5 bases short, with 10 bases between. CDR3: CASSPGVTEAFF. CDR3 sequence (DNA): TGTGCCAGCAGTCCAGGGGTGACTGAAGCTTTCTTT.

The CDR3 DNA reads as TGTGCTAGTGGTGGGCGGGGCAGGCATTACGAGCAGTACTTC. It translates to CASGGRGRHYEQYF. This sequence joins TRBV12-5 and TRBJ2-7; D is perhaps TRBD2 (6 bases). From germline, CDR1 is LGHNT and CDR2 FRNRAP. The CDR3 consists of 14 residues. Trimming left V 5 bases short and J 4 bases short, with 15 bases between.

V gene TRBV4-3 combines with J gene TRBJ2-7; D uncertain. The germline V gene has CDR1 LGHNA and CDR2 YSLEER. Trimming stripped 0 bases from V and 3 bases from J, with 21 bases between. The CDR3 is 18 residues long. The chain's CDR3 is CASSQDFVLAGTDYEQYF. The DNA of the CDR3 is TGCGCCAGCAGCCAAGATTTTGTGTTGGCAGGTACGGACTACGAGCAGTACTTC.

The chain joins TRBV7-3 to TRBJ2-5, with 9 bases identical to TRBD2. V was pared by 2 bases and J by 0 bases, with 1 base of the junction left unmatched. Germline V gives CDR1 SGHTA, CDR2 FQGTGA. The CDR3 is 15 amino acids. CDR3 DNA: TGTGCCAGCAGCTTAGCGGGAGGGTACCAAGAGACCCAGTACTTC. It is translated as CASSLAGGYQETQYF.

V gene TRBV18 combines with J gene TRBJ2-7; tentatively, D is TRBD2 (6 bases). The V and J ends lost 1 base and 3 bases respectively, with 13 bases between them. This CDR3 has 15 amino acids. The V gene's germline CDR1 is KGHSH and CDR2 LQKENI. CDR3 sequence: CASSPLGLSNYEQYF. The CDR3 DNA is TGTGCCAGCTCACCACTTGGACTATCCAACTACGAGCAGTACTTC.

The genes are TRBV7-9 and TRBJ2-7; 9 bases align to TRBD2. Germline CDR1 reads SEHNR; CDR2 reads FQNEAQ (reference sequence). J gave up 6 bases and V 1 base, and 10 bases lay outside the gene matches. This CDR3 has 16 residues. Written as DNA, the CDR3 is TGTGCCAGCAGCTTAGAGGCTAGCGGGACATGGGGCGAGCAGTACTTC. Its translation is CASSLEASGTWGEQYF.